This T cell receptor (beta chain) originates from a study of T cell repertoires in cytomegalovirus infection. On the study more broadly: Signatures in public TCR beta sequences pointed to both CMV infection and matching HLA type.

CDR1 ENHRY and CDR2 SYGVKD come from the germline V gene. V lost 10 bases to trimming and J lost 11 bases, with 23 bases between them. The CDR3 totals 13 residues. One entry per CDR3 protein, called by TCRdb with MiXCR from the reads. Found here are hundreds of thousands of distinct CDR3 sequences, around 31% of them singletons; the top ten hold 15% to 20%. Comment on this clonotype: The antigen is not known.

The sequence was obtained from a human donor in good health (CMV status not recorded). Some clones in this sample may be carry-over from other donors' samples. This material consisted of cultured PBMCs, taken from culture after CMV antigen stimulation. The chain recombines TRBV10-3 with TRBJ1-1; TRBD1 might be the D (6 bases). The CDR3 DNA is TGTGCCACTGAAGACCCCCCAGGGGAGGTGGCTTTCTTT. It encodes CATEDPPGEVAFF.